The 23 T cell receptor beta chains below come from one sample, sequenced in a study of T cells after yellow fever vaccination. MiXCR, run by TCRdb on the 5' RACE reads, gives a single entry per CDR3 protein. The sample consists of 400,000 or so distinct CDR3 sequences, roughly 11% of them appearing once. The source was PBMCs, collected on the day of the first yellow fever vaccination. The receptors stem from a man between 18 and 29 years old who received the YFV17D yellow fever vaccine.

The V and J genes are TRBV18 and TRBJ2-3, with 12 nucleotides matching TRBD2. Germline V lookup: CDR1 KGHSH, CDR2 LQKENI. The CDR3 has 15 amino acids. The V segment lost 6 bases and the J segment 5 bases; nucleotides outside the gene matches: 6. CDR3 sequence: CASSRTSGAKDTQYF. CDR3 coding DNA: TGTGCCAGCTCGCGGACTAGCGGGGCAAAAGATACGCAGTATTTT.

This clonotype appeared a few times. V is TRBV9 and J is TRBJ2-3; D might be TRBD2 (6 bases). V gave up 0 bases and J gave up 5 bases, with 10 bases separating them. The V gene's germline CDR1 is SGDLS and CDR2 YYNGEE. The CDR3 has 14 residues. The CDR3 spells CASSVGGVQDTQYF. The CDR3 DNA follows: TGTGCCAGCAGCGTAGGCGGGGTACAAGATACGCAGTATTTT.

This clonotype was detected only a few times. The V call is TRBV30, the J call TRBJ1-1; D is unresolved. The length of the CDR3 is 11 residues. V shed 5 bases and J shed 2 bases, with 6 bases lying between them. CDR1 is GTSNPN and CDR2 is SVGIG in the germline V gene (reference sequence). CDR3 sequence (DNA): TGTGCCTGGGAAGTTAACACTGAAGCTTTCTTT. This sequence encodes CAWEVNTEAFF.

This CDR3 is CASSLAMVTVHF. The CDR3 DNA is TGTGCCAGCAGTTTGGCCATGGTGACCGTGCATTTT. This sequence joins TRBV2 and TRBJ1-5; D remains ambiguous. The V end was cut by 5 bases, the J end by 15 bases, with 17 bases between. Germline V gene data show CDR1 as SNHLY and CDR2 as FYNNEI. This CDR3 spans 12 amino acids.

The chain is built from TRBV12-3 or TRBV12-4 and TRBJ1-2; TRBD1 matches at 7 bases. This CDR3 region has 14 residues. Germline trimming cut 8 bases from V and 8 bases from J; bases unmatched to any gene: 14. The CDR3 region has the DNA TGTGCCAGCGTAGGCCCGGGACAGCGGGAGGGCTACACCTTC. Amino acids: CASVGPGQREGYTF.

This clonotype occurred many times. The chain is built from TRBV20-1 and TRBJ2-5; D not certain. Germline V CDR1 and CDR2: DFQATT, SNEGSKA (reference sequence). V dropped 5 bases and J dropped 5 bases, with 15 bases sitting between them. The CDR3 loop spans 13 amino acids. CDR3 sequence reads: CSAGQYVGETQYF. The CDR3 coding sequence is TGCAGTGCTGGGCAGTATGTCGGCGAGACCCAGTACTTC.

Only a few counts were recorded for this clonotype. The genes are TRBV4-3 and TRBJ2-1; 9 positions match TRBD2. Looked up from germline, CDR1 is LGHNA and CDR2 is YSLEER. With V trimmed by 0 bases and J by 3 bases, 3 bases remained unmatched. This CDR3 has 16 residues. CDR3 DNA: TGCGCCAGCAGCCAAGACGGAGCGGGGGGCTACAATGAGCAGTTCTTC. Amino acid sequence: CASSQDGAGGYNEQFF.

Notes on this clonotype: A read error may produce the germline difference seen at one junction end. V and J are TRBV5-1 and TRBJ2-3; maybe TRBD2 (6 bases). Germline lookup yields CDR1 SGHRS and CDR2 YFSETQ. CDR3 length: 12 residues. This CDR3 is CASSGGEYSYDF. In DNA, the CDR3 is TGCGCCAGCAGTGGAGGGGAATATTCATATGACTTT.

The chain recombines TRBV7-3 with TRBJ1-1; 8 bases are a match to TRBD1. Germline lookup yields CDR1 SGHTA and CDR2 FQGTGA. The V and J ends lost 5 bases and 2 bases, in that order; junction bases with no gene match: 7. This CDR3 has 15 residues. The CDR3 loop is CASSRTGQGNTEAFF. CDR3 DNA: TGTGCCAGCAGCAGAACCGGACAGGGCAACACTGAAGCTTTCTTT. Complete variable domain (other parts from reference TRBV7-3 and TRBJ1-1): GAGVSQTPSNKVTEKGKYVELRCDPISGHTALYWYRQSLGQGPEFLIYFQGTGAADDSGLPNDRFFAVRPEGSVSTLKIQRTERGDSAVYLCASSRTGQGNTEAFFGQGTRLTVV.

This clonotype was seen only a few times. This rearrangement joins TRBV3-1 to TRBJ2-3, with D possibly being TRBD2 (6 bases). Germline loops: CDR1 LGHDT, CDR2 YNNKEL (reference sequence). The CDR3 loop spans 17 amino acids. Trimming stripped 1 base from V and 9 bases from J, with 23 bases between. This chain's CDR3 is CASSQVGGRYAHGTQYF. The CDR3 DNA reads TGTGCCAGCAGCCAAGTTGGAGGGCGGTACGCACATGGGACGCAGTATTTT.

This clonotype was counted a few times. V usage is TRBV5-4 and J usage is TRBJ2-3, with TRBD2 matching over 11 bases. The J segment lost 0 bases and the V segment lost 0 bases, leaving 6 bases of the junction unmatched. The germline V gene has CDR1 SGHNT and CDR2 YYREEE (reference sequence). The CDR3 is 18 residues long. The CDR3 spells CASSLEGLADSSTDTQYF. CDR3 nucleotide sequence: TGTGCCAGCAGCTTGGAGGGACTAGCGGACTCTAGCACAGATACGCAGTATTTT.

This clonotype was recorded many times. This chain uses TRBV5-1 with TRBJ2-2; either TRBD1 or TRBD2 may fit D (5 bases each). V shed 4 bases and J shed 2 bases, with 6 bases lying between them. Germline V CDR1 and CDR2: SGHRS, YFSETQ. The CDR3 consists of 13 residues. The CDR3 is CASSRDNTGELFF. The CDR3 DNA reads TGCGCCAGCAGCCGGGACAACACCGGGGAGCTGTTTTTT.

The rearrangement links TRBV29-1 to TRBJ2-7; 7 nucleotides agree with TRBD1. Per the germline V gene, CDR1 is SQVTM and CDR2 is ANQGSEA. V lost 4 bases, J lost 2 bases, and 11 bases stayed unmatched. The CDR3 loop spans 15 amino acids. CDR3 nucleotide sequence: TGCAGCGTTGGAAGACCACGGGACAGAACCTACGAGCAGTACTTC. It yields the protein CSVGRPRDRTYEQYF.

This clonotype was detected a few times. The V call is TRBV9, the J call TRBJ1-6, with unresolved D. The V end was cut by 3 bases, the J end by 10 bases, with 14 bases between. CDR3 length: 14 residues. Looked up from germline, CDR1 is SGDLS and CDR2 is YYNGEE. The CDR3 coding sequence is TGTGCCAGCAGCGCCCCAGCGTCGAGGTCACCCCTCCACTTT. It specifies CASSAPASRSPLHF.

This clonotype was seen a few times. The V gene is TRBV2, the J gene TRBJ2-5, with D hard to call. The CDR3 contains 15 residues. V shed 0 bases and J shed 4 bases, with 12 bases lying between them. Germline V gene data show CDR1 as SNHLY and CDR2 as FYNNEI. The DNA for the CDR3 is TGTGCCAGCAGTGAAGCGAGCGCGTCCCGAGAGACCCAGTACTTC. Its translation: CASSEASASRETQYF.

The rearrangement uses TRBV27 and TRBJ1-1; D unclear. Between the trimmed V and J ends, which lost 4 bases and 4 bases, there was a span of 10 bases. The CDR3 extends over 13 amino acids. Germline assignment: CDR1 MNHEY and CDR2 SMNVEV (reference sequence). The CDR3 nucleotides read TGTGCCAGCAGTTATGGGATTGGCACTGAAGCTTTCTTT. Its protein product is CASSYGIGTEAFF.

The sample holds many counts of this clonotype. V and J are TRBV9 and TRBJ2-7; perhaps TRBD1 as D (5 bases). The CDR3 extends over 15 amino acids. V lost 0 bases and J 4 bases, leaving 14 bases between the germline ends. Germline V gene lookup returns CDR1 SGDLS and CDR2 YYNGEE. The CDR3 region has the DNA TGTGCCAGCAGCGTAGTGGCCAGGGCCCCTTACGAGCAGTACGTC. Encoded protein: CASSVVARAPYEQYV.

In its sample, this clonotype was seen many times. V gene TRBV4-3 combines with J gene TRBJ1-4; D not resolved. The V gene's germline CDR1 is LGHNA and CDR2 YSLEER. V was clipped by 0 bases and J by 7 bases, with 9 bases between them. The CDR3 spans 14 residues. The CDR3 bases are TGCGCCAGCAGCCAAGAGGGTACGGGTGAAAAACTGTTTTTT. Translated: CASSQEGTGEKLFF.

The chain carries TRBV5-1 and TRBJ1-6, with D maybe TRBD1 (5 bases). From germline, CDR1 is SGHRS and CDR2 YFSETQ. Trimming took 2 bases from V and 10 from J, leaving 16 bases between them. The CDR3 runs 15 residues. CDR3 in DNA: TGCGCCAGCAGCTTAACAGGCCCTACGAAATCACCCCTCCACTTT. Its protein is CASSLTGPTKSPLHF.

The J gene is TRBJ2-5, the V gene TRBV5-4, with 7 positions matching TRBD1. The CDR3 runs to 11 residues. With 9 bases clipped from V and 3 bases from J, the junction kept 2 bases outside the gene matches. Per germline, CDR1 SGHNT and CDR2 YYREEE (reference sequence). CDR3 region: CATTGKETQYF. The CDR3, as DNA: TGTGCCACGACAGGGAAAGAGACCCAGTACTTC.

V is TRBV3-1 and J is TRBJ2-7; the D gene is possibly TRBD1 (5 bases). CDR1 is LGHDT and CDR2 is YNNKEL in the germline V gene (reference sequence). The V end was cut by 2 bases, the J end by 4 bases, with 18 bases between. CDR3 length: 16 amino acids. The CDR3: CASSQKGEQVKYEQYV. The CDR3 DNA sequence: TGTGCCAGCAGCCAAAAAGGGGAACAAGTTAAATACGAGCAGTACGTC.

This clonotype was seen a few times. The chain carries TRBV27 and TRBJ1-5; no reliable D call. This CDR3 is 15 amino acids long. V was shortened by 5 bases and J by 1 base, with 12 bases between the two germline ends. Germline CDR1 is MNHEY and CDR2 is SMNVEV (reference sequence). CDR3 amino acids: CASSAGMLSNQPQHF. The CDR3 DNA reads as TGTGCCAGCAGTGCCGGGATGTTAAGCAATCAGCCCCAGCATTTT.

The V and J genes are TRBV5-1 and TRBJ2-5; 11 nucleotides line up with TRBD1. V lost 3 bases, J lost 5 bases, and 9 bases stayed unmatched. There are 16 residues in the CDR3. Germline V gene lookup returns CDR1 SGHRS and CDR2 YFSETQ. CDR3 protein: CASSSLGQGATETQYF. The DNA of the CDR3 is TGCGCCAGCAGCTCTCTCGGACAGGGGGCGACGGAGACCCAGTACTTC.